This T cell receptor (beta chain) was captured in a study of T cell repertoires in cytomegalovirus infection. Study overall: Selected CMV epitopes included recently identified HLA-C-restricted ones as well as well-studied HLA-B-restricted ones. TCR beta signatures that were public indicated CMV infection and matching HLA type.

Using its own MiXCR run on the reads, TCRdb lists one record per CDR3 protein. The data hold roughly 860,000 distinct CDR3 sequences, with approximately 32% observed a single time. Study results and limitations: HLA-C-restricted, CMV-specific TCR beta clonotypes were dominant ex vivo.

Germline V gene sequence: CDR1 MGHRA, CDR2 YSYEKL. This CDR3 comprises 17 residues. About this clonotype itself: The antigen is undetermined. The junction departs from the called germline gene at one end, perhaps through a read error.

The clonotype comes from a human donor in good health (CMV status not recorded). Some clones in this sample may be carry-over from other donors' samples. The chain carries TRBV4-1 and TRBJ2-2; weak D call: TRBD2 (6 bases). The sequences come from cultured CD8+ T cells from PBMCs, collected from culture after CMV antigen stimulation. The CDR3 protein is CASSPHIFGTGTGELFF. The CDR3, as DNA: TGTGCCAGCAGCCCTCACATCTTCGGGACTGGCACCGGGGAGCTGTTTTTT.